This TCR beta chain was profiled in a study of blood T cell repertoires in COVID-19. Germline V lookup: CDR1 SGHRS, CDR2 YFSETQ. V shed 2 bases and J shed 3 bases, with 11 bases lying between them. The CDR3 is 14 residues long. As handled by the study authors: Reference gene primer amplification yielded estimated nucleated cell counts. Method: immunoSEQ multiplex PCR; TCRdb's copy keeps in-frame clones and lacks some. V, J and clone size derive from that table, while D and trimming were established from the DNA sequence. Found here are 85,000 to 100,000 clones, around 84% of them singletons; the top ten hold approximately 15%.

This rearrangement joins TRBV5-1 to TRBJ1-1; TRBD1 might be the D (6 bases). Sequencing was performed on peripheral blood. The sequence was obtained from a woman aged 60-75 years with acute or convalescent COVID-19. CDR3 residues: CASSLWGRDTEAFF. CDR3 nucleotides: TGCGCCAGCAGCTTATGGGGGCGGGACACTGAAGCTTTCTTT.